A selection of T cell receptor beta chains follows, all from one sample in a study of cytomegalovirus exposure and HLA in healthy donors. Clones were sequenced by immunoSEQ multiplex PCR, and TCRdb holds only the in-frame ones, with some missing. The sample records 150,000 to 200,000 clones, approximately 83% being singletons. The sequenced material came from PBMCs. These receptor sequences come from a young man in good health and CMV-seropositive. Both conserved end residues are part of each CDR3. The D gene is left open where the match is weak. Clone size appears in some rows only: once, few, many, or a class for an expanded clone.

TRBJ2-5 TRBD2 - TRBV9 TGTGCCAGCAGCGTAGTGGCGGGGGGGCGAGAGACCCAGTACTTC CASSVVAGGRETQYF
TRBJ1-5 TRBD1 once TRBV30 TGTGCCTGGAGTAAGGGACAGGGGGCTGATCAGCCCCAGCATTTT CAWSKGQGADQPQHF
TRBJ2-7 - - TRBV7-2 TGTGCCAGCAGCTTAGCGTTGGGGGGAAGAGGGTACGAGCAGTACTTC CASSLALGGRGYEQYF
TRBJ2-5 TRBD1 - TRBV5-4 TGTGCCAGCAGCCCACGCGCAGGGGGAACGGAGACCCAGTACTTC CASSPRAGGTETQYF
TRBJ1-4 - - TRBV5-1 TGCGCCAGCAGAGTTCGGGGGGGAACAACTAATGAAAAACTGTTTTTT CASRVRGGTTNEKLFF
TRBJ2-3 TRBD1 - TRBV30 TGTGCCTGGAGGAGGACAGGGGAGTGGTATACGCAGTATTTT CAWRRTGEWYTQYF
TRBJ1-1 - - TRBV6-5 TGTGCCAGCAGCCCCCTCCCCAGGGATACTGAAGCTTTCTTT CASSPLPRDTEAFF
TRBJ1-4 TRBD1 - TRBV7-6 TGTGCCAGCAGCTTAGGGGCAGGGGGTAATGAAAAACTGTTTTTT CASSLGAGGNEKLFF
TRBJ2-5 TRBD1 - TRBV6-1 TGTGCCAGCATCCCCGGGACAGTTGGGTCGACCCAGTACTTC CASIPGTVGSTQYF
TRBJ2-1 - - TRBV5-1 TGCGCCAGCAGCTTGACCCGTCAGGGGGGACACAACAATGAGCAGTTCTTC CASSLTRQGGHNNEQFF
TRBJ1-2 TRBD1 - TRBV6-1 TGTGCCAGCAGCCTCGACAGGGCACCGTCTGGCTACACCTTC CASSLDRAPSGYTF
TRBJ1-3 - - TRBV25-1 TGTGCCAGCAGTGAAGGGGGGAACACCATATATTTT CASSEGGNTIYF
TRBJ1-4 TRBD1 - TRBV5-8 TGTGCCAGCAGCTTGCTGCTTGGACAGGGCGGAGGTGAAAAACTGTTTTTT CASSLLLGQGGGEKLFF
TRBJ2-1 - - TRBV29-1 TGCAGCGTTGAACCGGGAGCCAATGAGCAGTTCTTC CSVEPGANEQFF
TRBJ2-3 TRBD2 - TRBV6-4 TGTGCCAGCAGTGCGACTAGCGGCCACACAGATACGCAGTATTTT CASSATSGHTDTQYF
TRBJ2-3 - - TRBV13 TGTGCCAGCAGCTTGAGAGGGGGGGCCACAGATACGCAGTATTTT CASSLRGGATDTQYF
TRBJ1-6 - - TRBV9 TGTGCCAGCAGGGGAGCCTATAATTCACCCCTCCACTTT CASRGAYNSPLHF
TRBJ2-5 TRBD2 - TRBV9 TGTGCCAGCAGCGTGAATCCGGGACTAGCGGAGCAAGAGACCCAGTACTTC CASSVNPGLAEQETQYF
TRBJ2-3 - - TRBV10-3 TGTGCCATCAGCCGGGAAGCCAGGAGTACAGATACGCAGTATTTT CAISREARSTDTQYF
TRBJ1-1 - - TRBV2 TGTGCCAGCAGTGATGGTCAGGTGGACACTGAAGCTTTCTTT CASSDGQVDTEAFF
TRBJ1-1 - - TRBV5-1 TGCGCCAGCAGCTTGGGGTACACCCGGAACACTGAAGCTTTCTTT CASSLGYTRNTEAFF
TRBJ2-7 TRBD1 - TRBV6-1 TGTGCCGTAAGGGATATGGACAGGGGCTCCTACGAGCAGTACTTC CAVRDMDRGSYEQYF
TRBJ2-5 - - TRBV6-1 TGTGCCAGCACCGAGGTTAGCAGAATGCAAGAGACCCAGTACTTC CASTEVSRMQETQYF
TRBJ2-5 - few TRBV20-1 TGCAGTGCTACGTACCAAGAGACCCAGTACTTC CSATYQETQYF
TRBJ1-2 - few TRBV5-4 TGTGCCAGCAGTCATACTACAGGGACGATGCTTGGCTACACCTTC CASSHTTGTMLGYTF
TRBJ2-5 - - TRBV6-5 TGTGCCAGCAGCCGATACGAAGGGGCGGCAGAGACCCAGTACTTC CASSRYEGAAETQYF
TRBJ2-2 - - TRBV5-1 TGCGCCAGCAGCCCCGTGGGGGACATAGCAGCCGGGGAGCTGTTTTTT CASSPVGDIAAGELFF